Given below is one T cell receptor beta chain in context. Under the authors' procedure: Amplification with reference gene primers provided the estimates of nucleated cell counts. Repertoires were generated with immunoSEQ multiplex PCR, while TCRdb's copy carries only in-frame clones and drops some. D and trimming come from the DNA, and the V and J calls and clone size come from that table. The sample includes about 190,000 clones, 89% of them seen just once. This record comes from a study of blood T cell repertoires in COVID-19. Study-wide context: Italy, Spain and the United States were the sources of the convalescent and acute COVID-19 samples.

This CDR3 has 13 residues. The junction had 7 bases not matched to a gene; V was cut back by 11 bases and J by 5 bases. Looked up from germline, CDR1 is MNHEY and CDR2 is SVGAGI. Material for sequencing was peripheral blood. The TCR originated in a man in his forties or fifties with acute or convalescent COVID-19. This chain connects TRBV6-5 to TRBJ2-1; the match to TRBD2 covers 9 bases. CDR3 sequence reads: CAGKRGANNEQFF. The CDR3 coding sequence is TGTGCCGGGAAGCGGGGGGCCAACAATGAGCAGTTCTTC.